The clone carrying this T cell receptor (beta chain) was detected ten times or more. Its target is not known. The sample comes from a study of T-cell memory formation after mild COVID-19. Study-level results: CD4+ contracting clones were mainly CM and EM; CD8+ ones, EMRA. Second-wave clones with a day 37 peak had unconfirmed SARS-CoV-2 specificity. Some clones that responded were present in memory (sampled pre-infection), which suggests cross-reactive memory joined.

V was pared by 10 bases and J by 9 bases, with 13 bases of the junction left unmatched. The CDR3 sequence is 14 residues long. One entry per CDR3 protein results from TCRdb running MiXCR on the 5' RACE reads. This repertoire shows more than 120,000 distinct CDR3 sequences, approximately 21% found once; its top ten account for 2% to 2.5%. Sequencing input: PBMCs or a T cell subset sorted from them (not recorded which). V usage is TRBV12-3 or TRBV12-4 and J usage is TRBJ2-1; TRBD2 aligns across 9 bases. The source is an adult woman who had mild COVID-19 (a few samples of this study predate the infection). Cell type and time point are not known. CDR3 bases: TGTGCCACGCGGGACGGCGGGGGGGCTAGTGAGCAGTTCTTC. It encodes CATRDGGGASEQFF.